One sample yielded the 21 T cell receptor beta chains listed below, sequenced in a study of metastatic and nonmetastatic thyroid tumors. TCRdb re-analyzed the PCR reads through MiXCR. The table records about 19,000 clones, less than 30% of them present only once. There were no patients who had received any treatment before thyroid surgery. The sample consisted of blood. The receptor source for this set is a male donor with papillary thyroid cancer or a benign thyroid nodule (not recorded which). Some clones in this sample may be carry-over from other donors' samples.

CDR3 DNA sequence: TGTGCCAGCAGTCCCCAGGGGGGAAACACCATATATTTT. Its translation: CASSPQGGNTIYF. The V gene is TRBV28, the J gene TRBJ1-3; the D gene is possibly TRBD1 (6 bases). Germline CDR1 reads MDHEN; CDR2 reads SYDVKM. The CDR3 has 13 amino acids. With 5 bases removed from V and 4 bases from J, the gap between germline ends came to 9 bases. The full variable domain, with the rest looked up from reference TRBV28 and TRBJ1-3, is DVKVTQSSRYLVKRTGEKVFLECVQDMDHENMFWYRQDPGLGLRLIYFSYDVKMKEKGDIPEGYSVSREKKERFSLILESASTNQTSMYLCASSPQGGNTIYFGEGSWLTVV.

In this sample, this clone turned up a few times. This chain uses TRBV19 with TRBJ1-2; the match to TRBD1 covers 9 bases. Germline V CDR1 and CDR2: LNHDA, SQIVND (reference sequence). This CDR3 is 14 amino acids long. With 5 bases clipped from V and 4 bases from J, the junction kept 5 bases outside the gene matches. The CDR3 bases are TGTGCCAGTAGTTTCGGGACAGGGAGCTATGGCTACACCTTC. Encoded protein: CASSFGTGSYGYTF.

As for this clone: It may be a read error: a sequence one base away is much more abundant. V is TRBV5-4 and J is TRBJ2-7; a weak D match, TRBD2 (5 bases). Per germline, CDR1 SGHNT and CDR2 YYREEE (reference sequence). This CDR3 has 13 residues. The CDR3 loop reads CSSSAPGWDEQYF. The CDR3 DNA reads TGTTCCAGCAGCGCCCCGGGATGGGACGAGCAGTACTTC.

V and J are TRBV10-3 and TRBJ2-7; TRBD2 is a possible D gene (6 bases). The CDR3 has 17 residues. Germline V gene sequence: CDR1 ENHRY, CDR2 SYGVKD. The germline V and J ends were trimmed by 4 bases and 0 bases, with 19 bases remaining between them. CDR3 region: CAISGGVGSGYSYEQYF. The CDR3 DNA reads as TGTGCCATCAGTGGCGGGGTGGGGAGCGGATACTCCTACGAGCAGTACTTC.

In its sample, this clone was seen many times. DNA for the CDR3: TGTGCCAGCAGCCAACTAGACAGGGTTGAAGCTTTCTTT. Translating it yields CASSQLDRVEAFF. This chain uses TRBV3-1 with TRBJ1-1; 7 bases fit TRBD1. Trimming at V came to 2 bases and at J to 7 bases, leaving 4 bases not matched to a gene. Germline CDR1 and CDR2: LGHDT and YNNKEL (reference sequence). There are 13 residues in the CDR3.

This clone came up a few times. V and J are TRBV6-1 and TRBJ2-1; D assignment may be TRBD1 or TRBD2 (5 bases each). The CDR3 contains 14 residues. V lost 7 bases and J 1 base, leaving 11 bases between the germline ends. Germline values: CDR1 MNHNS, CDR2 SASEGT. CDR3 sequence: CASKSGQSYNEQFF. The CDR3, as DNA: TGTGCCAGCAAATCGGGGCAGTCCTACAATGAGCAGTTCTTC.

The chain is built from TRBV20-1 and TRBJ2-5; no firm D call. With 1 base removed from V and 8 bases from J, the gap between germline ends came to 17 bases. The CDR3 has 14 amino acids. Germline loops: CDR1 DFQATT, CDR2 SNEGSKA (reference sequence). The CDR3 DNA is TGCAGTGCTAGAGGTCGAGGTGGCTTGGATACCCAGTACTTC. This gives the protein CSARGRGGLDTQYF.

This clone is labeled as medium-sized. The chain joins TRBV10-1 to TRBJ2-7; 7 nucleotides align to TRBD1. Losses at the gene ends were 4 bases for V and 0 bases for J; bases not matched to a gene: 3. Germline loops: CDR1 WNHNN, CDR2 SYGVQD (reference sequence). This CDR3 contains 14 residues. CDR3: CASSVDRYSYEQYF. CDR3 nucleotides: TGCGCCAGCAGTGTGGACAGGTACTCCTACGAGCAGTACTTC.

The rearrangement uses TRBV4-1 and TRBJ1-5; tentatively, D is TRBD1 (6 bases). Looked up from germline, CDR1 is MGHRA and CDR2 is YSYEKL. The CDR3 totals 16 residues. The V end was cut by 1 base, the J end by 3 bases, with 13 bases between. The CDR3 DNA is TGCGCCAGCAGCCAAGGGGGGGCGGATTTCAATCAGCCCCAGCATTTT. Amino acids: CASSQGGADFNQPQHF.

V gene TRBV18 combines with J gene TRBJ2-7, with 7 bases fitting TRBD1. The CDR3 covers 12 residues. V shed 6 bases, J shed 10 bases, and the junction held 9 bases outside the gene matches. The germline V gene has CDR1 KGHSH and CDR2 LQKENI. The CDR3 DNA follows: TGTGCCAGCTCGGATATTACAGGGGACCAGTACTTC. As protein: CASSDITGDQYF.

The chain employs TRBV19 and TRBJ1-6, with D unresolved. Trimming took off 1 base at V and 9 bases at J, with 7 bases between the two ends. CDR3 length: 13 amino acids. In germline, CDR1 is LNHDA, CDR2 SQIVND (reference sequence). This CDR3 reads CASSIVATSPLHF. The CDR3 nucleotides are TGTGCCAGTAGTATAGTGGCCACTTCACCCCTCCACTTT. The full variable domain, rest sourced from reference TRBV19 and TRBJ1-6, is DGGITQSPKYLFRKEGQNVTLSCEQNLNHDAMYWYRQDPGQGLRLIYYSQIVNDFQKGDIAEGYSVSREKKESFPLTVTSAQKNPTAFYLCASSIVATSPLHFGNGTRLTVT.

DNA of the CDR3: TGTGCCGCTAAGATGGGCTCCTATAATTCACCCCTCCACTTT. This encodes CAAKMGSYNSPLHF. The chain recombines TRBV30 with TRBJ1-6, with D uncertain. CDR3 size: 14 residues. Trimming took 8 bases from V and 0 from J, leaving 11 bases between them. Germline V gene lookup returns CDR1 GTSNPN and CDR2 SVGIG (reference sequence).

This clone came up a few times. The chain joins TRBV5-1 to TRBJ1-2; TRBD1 is a possible D gene (5 bases). The length of the CDR3 is 14 residues. The V gene's germline CDR1 is SGHRS and CDR2 YFSETQ. V lost 0 bases and J lost 4, with 10 bases in between. This CDR3 reads CASSLGGGGYGYTF. CDR3 in DNA: TGCGCCAGCAGCTTGGGTGGGGGTGGCTATGGCTACACCTTC.

Only a few counts were recorded for this clone. The genes are TRBV3-1 and TRBJ1-2, with unresolved D. The germline CDR1 and CDR2 sequences are LGHDT and YNNKEL (reference sequence). V lost 2 bases to trimming and J lost 0 bases, with 19 bases between them. The CDR3 is 18 amino acids. This CDR3 is CASSQIRGRPGANYGYTF. The CDR3 bases are TGTGCCAGCAGCCAAATTCGTGGCAGGCCTGGAGCTAACTATGGCTACACCTTC.

In this sample, this clone turned up many times. The chain links TRBV20-1 to TRBJ2-5; 7 nucleotides align to TRBD2. Germline V gene sequence: CDR1 DFQATT, CDR2 SNEGSKA (reference sequence). V was pared by 2 bases and J by 5 bases, with 8 bases of the junction left unmatched. The CDR3 runs 14 residues. The CDR3 region has the DNA TGCAGTGCTAGATCGGGACTACTTTCGGAGACCCAGTACTTC. This gives the protein CSARSGLLSETQYF.

This clone was observed many times. Other DNA sequences in the same sample also yield this CDR3. The CDR3 DNA follows: TGTGCCACCAGTGATTTAGGGACTAGCGGACCGAACACCGGGGAGCTGTTTTTT. Its protein is CATSDLGTSGPNTGELFF. This sequence joins TRBV24-1 and TRBJ2-2; 11 bases fit TRBD2. Losses at the gene ends were 1 base for V and 0 bases for J; bases not matched to a gene: 3. The CDR3 sequence is 18 residues long. Germline values: CDR1 KGHDR, CDR2 SFDVKD.

This clone is judged medium-sized (0.01 to 0.1%). This sequence joins TRBV28 and TRBJ2-3; 9 bases fit TRBD2. Germline lookup yields CDR1 MDHEN and CDR2 SYDVKM. CDR3 length equals 16 residues. The V segment lost 4 bases and the J segment 6 bases; nucleotides outside the gene matches: 11. This CDR3 is CASSSGSSGVVDTQYF. The CDR3 DNA follows: TGTGCCAGCAGTTCCGGATCTAGCGGGGTGGTGGATACGCAGTATTTT.

This clone is judged medium-sized. CDR3 coding DNA: TGTGCCACCGGGACTAGTGTGACAGATACGCAGTATTTT. Amino acid sequence: CATGTSVTDTQYF. The genes are TRBV24-1 and TRBJ2-3, with 8 bases aligning to TRBD2. The germline V gene encodes CDR1 KGHDR and CDR2 SFDVKD. The CDR3 is 13 residues long. V lost 9 bases and J lost 3; bases outside the gene matches: 4.

The sample holds many counts of this clone. The chain recombines TRBV6-6 with TRBJ2-1, with 11 bases that match TRBD2. The CDR3 spans 19 residues. Germline V gene lookup returns CDR1 MNHNY and CDR2 SVGAGI (reference sequence). V lost 6 bases, J lost 3 bases, and 16 bases stayed unmatched. CDR3 loop: CASRANTGGTSGIYNEQFF. The CDR3 coding sequence is TGTGCCAGCAGGGCCAACACAGGGGGGACTAGCGGTATCTACAATGAGCAGTTCTTC.

The sample holds many counts of this clone. A much larger clone lies a single base off, so this may be a read error. This sample includes further DNA sequences coding for the same CDR3. J is TRBJ2-2 and V is TRBV18; tentative D call: TRBD2 (7 bases). CDR3 length: 16 amino acids. CDR1 and CDR2 from the germline V gene are KGHSH and LQKENI. The CDR3 here is CASSQRDIANTGELFF. The CDR3 nucleotides are TGCGCCAGCTCACAGCGGGACATCGCGAACACCGGGGAGCTGTTTTTT.

In this sample, this clone turned up many times. A read error may be the cause here, since a much bigger clone is one base away. The chain employs TRBV6-2 or TRBV6-3 and TRBJ2-5; tentatively, D is TRBD2 (6 bases). The CDR3 is 15 amino acids. Trimming stripped 2 bases from V and 5 bases from J, with 15 bases between. Germline values: CDR1 MNHEY, CDR2 SVGEGT. CDR3 amino acids: CASSYAGGARETQYF. CDR3 sequence (DNA): TGTGCCAGCAGTTACGCTGGCGGGGCCCGTGAGACCCAGTACTTC.